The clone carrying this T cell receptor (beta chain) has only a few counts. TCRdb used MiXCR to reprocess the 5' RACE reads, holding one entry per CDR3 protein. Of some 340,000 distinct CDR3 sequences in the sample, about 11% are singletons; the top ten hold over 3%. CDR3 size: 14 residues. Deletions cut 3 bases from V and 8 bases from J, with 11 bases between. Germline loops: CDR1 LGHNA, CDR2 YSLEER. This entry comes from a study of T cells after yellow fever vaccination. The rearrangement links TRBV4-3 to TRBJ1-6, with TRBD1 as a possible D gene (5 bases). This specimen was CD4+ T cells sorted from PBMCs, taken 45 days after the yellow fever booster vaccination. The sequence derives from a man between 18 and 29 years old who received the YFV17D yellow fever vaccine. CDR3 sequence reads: CASSQEGRYSPLHF. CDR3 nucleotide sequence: TGCGCCAGCAGCCAGGAGGGGCGGTATTCACCCCTCCACTTT.